Given below is one T cell receptor beta chain in context. This clonotype was picked up a small number of times. What this receptor recognizes is not known. No base quality values were provided; no much bigger clone lies one nucleotide off. The CDR3, from cysteine to phenylalanine, totals 15 residues. CDR3 DNA is the only sequence kept; it has 45 bases, read in frame from the first base. V loses 2 bases of germline sequence and J loses 4 bases, and the interval between the two ends is 14 bases. Reading the germline V gene (reference sequence) gives CDR1 SGHKS and CDR2 YYEKEE. The label giving this sample's time point can be read as: patch test 1, 2 weeks after DPC sensitization. The meaning of the sample's treatment or condition label: therapeutic diphenylcyclopropenone sensitization with weekly scalp DPC. At each patch-test visit, blood was drawn before the patch test was applied. Patients were considered eligible if aged 18 to 70, diagnosed with alopecia and deemed suitable for DPC therapy, and patients were excluded if pregnant. Unfractionated whole blood was collected in Tempus Blood RNA tubes, and total RNA was extracted from that blood.

These data originate in a study of human T cells and chemical hapten exposure (dated by TCRdb to about 2021). The study in broad terms: For sensitization, 2% DPC in acetone was applied to a roughly 2 cm by roughly 2 cm area of upper inner arm skin. Throughout the study period of approximately 23 weeks, patients also received therapeutic DPC doses to the scalp every week. Patch testing on the upper back used Finn chambers containing 0.01% DPC, with scoring done after 6 days according to International Contact Dermatitis Research Group standards. Most of the patients in the cohort were female, and the cohort covered alopecia areata with under or over 50% scalp involvement, alopecia totalis and alopecia universalis. Libraries were pooled for sequencing, and variation in per-sample TCR yields was attributed mainly to small differences in library volumes within the pool. This study followed changes in the peripheral blood TCR repertoire in vivo during primary and secondary sensitization of alopecia patients to the hapten diphenylcyclopropenone (DPC). Patient blood was sampled pre-sensitization (week 0) and at 2, 6 and about 24 weeks after DPC sensitization. Nearly 30 alopecia patients gave blood for TCR sequencing at one to four time points (pre-sensitization, 2, 6 and 24 weeks). The full study reports these points: Expanded TCRs formed significantly more large CDR3 similarity clusters than pre-sensitization or healthy control sets, consistent with antigen-driven responses. Because all patients had alopecia, a presumed autoimmune disease, the immune response of the patients might differ from that of healthy individuals. No change with DPC sensitization was found in the number of TCRs above 1 in 1000 frequency, and no evidence of global repertoire structure alterations was found. After repeated subsampling, changes were observed in the strength of the expansion versus patch-test correlation and in the threshold at which the correlation became significant. The number of PT1 expanded TCRs positively correlated with patch test score, significant at thresholds 8, 16 and 32 but not 4.

Libraries were prepared through RACE. These reads were obtained on a NextSeq 500. During library preparation, unique molecular identifiers were attached to individual cDNA molecules so that TCRs could be counted in a quantitative, reproducible way. Both TCR alpha and TCR beta chains were sequenced from each blood RNA sample. The original methods were these. The median number of TCRs per sample was around 100,000, ranging from roughly 23,224 to 690,600. V, J and CDR3 annotation of the TCR reads was carried out using the Decombinator software suite. For PS versus PT1 abundance plots, all samples were subsampled to the same number of TCRs (28,000). TCRs were defined as expanded if absent before sensitization and observed at least eight times at the 2-week time point. Using fastp at Q25 and MiXCR, TCRdb reprocessed the public reads and kept productive beta chains. For every CDR3 protein sequence, its rows merge into one entry that carries the most common genes and DNA. The V and J calls reflect TCRdb's pipeline rather than the authors' work. The sample records 150,000 to 200,000 distinct CDR3 sequences, about 20% of which are singletons. The ten top clones hold under 7% of the sample.

This sample comprised whole blood, obtained in connection with sensitization to the hapten diphenylcyclopropenone (DPC). This sequence originates from a woman aged 45 to 65 with alopecia areata. Some clones in this sample may be carry-over from other donors' samples. This chain is built from TRBV5-5 and TRBJ2-3, with the D gene uncertain. Here is the DNA: TGTGCCAGCAGCTTAGAAAACTACCGGCCAGATACGCAGTATTTT. It encodes CASSLENYRPDTQYF. This CDR3, with the reference TRBV5-5 and TRBJ2-3 proteins standing in past its ends, gives the full variable domain DAGVTQSPTHLIKTRGQQVTLRCSPISGHKSVSWYQQVLGQGPQFIFQYYEKEERGRGNFPDRFSARQFPNYSSELNVNALLLGDSALYLCASSLENYRPDTQYFGPGTRLTVL.